These 29 T cell receptor beta chains were sequenced from one sample in a study of blood T cell repertoires in COVID-19. Profiling relied on immunoSEQ multiplex PCR, and the TCRdb table lists in-frame clones only, not all of them. The data contain 250,000 to 300,000 clones, 89% of them singletons. Material for sequencing was PBMCs or T cells enriched from blood (not recorded which). All receptors derive from a woman in her fifties or sixties who had recovered from COVID-19.

The chain combines TRBV4-1 with TRBJ2-1, with 13 bases identical to TRBD2. The germline CDR1 and CDR2 sequences are MGHRA and YSYEKL. The CDR3 length is 17 residues. J was trimmed by 2 bases and V by 1 base; bases with no gene match: 2. The DNA of the CDR3 is TGCGCCAGCAGCCAAGGACTAGCGGGGGGCCCCTACAATGAGCAGTTCTTC. This gives the protein CASSQGLAGGPYNEQFF.

The gene calls are TRBV7-9 and TRBJ2-3, with D uncertain. V lost 1 base and J 1 base, leaving 9 bases between the germline ends. Germline CDR1 is SEHNR and CDR2 is FQNEAQ (reference sequence). This CDR3 is built from 15 residues. The DNA of the CDR3 is TGTGCCAGCAGCTTAGGGGCATCGGGCACAGATACGCAGTATTTT. Protein sequence: CASSLGASGTDTQYF.

Only one count was recorded for this clone. The chain uses TRBV27 and TRBJ2-2; tentative D call: TRBD1 (5 bases). Germline V gene data show CDR1 as MNHEY and CDR2 as SMNVEV (reference sequence). The CDR3 spans 15 residues. V was shortened by 8 bases and J by 4 bases, with 17 bases between the two germline ends. In DNA form, the CDR3 reads TGTGCCAGCTCAAACTGGGCACAGGTCACCGGGGAGCTGTTTTTT. It yields the protein CASSNWAQVTGELFF.

The chain has TRBV3-1 (or the pseudogene TRBV3-2) and TRBJ2-3; 7 nucleotides align to TRBD1. The V segment lost 2 bases and the J segment 2 bases; nucleotides outside the gene matches: 4. The CDR3 runs 15 residues. Looked up from germline, CDR1 is LGHDT and CDR2 is YNNKEL (reference sequence). The CDR3 DNA follows: TGTGCCAGCAGCCAATGGGGACAGCACACAGATACGCAGTATTTT. It encodes CASSQWGQHTDTQYF.

The chain carries TRBV12-3 or TRBV12-4 and TRBJ1-1; D is unresolved. The CDR3 consists of 12 residues. Trimming removed 3 bases from V and 5 bases from J, with 7 bases in between. The CDR3 loop is CASSFVQTEAFF. CDR3 sequence (DNA): TGTGCCAGCAGTTTTGTTCAGACTGAAGCTTTCTTT.

The rearrangement uses TRBV30 and TRBJ1-1; D is ambiguous. Looked up from germline, CDR1 is GTSNPN and CDR2 is SVGIG (reference sequence). The V end was cut by 4 bases, the J end by 4 bases, with 13 bases between. The CDR3 extends over 13 amino acids. This CDR3 reads CAWIPAEGTEAFF. DNA of the CDR3: TGTGCCTGGATACCCGCGGAGGGCACTGAAGCTTTCTTT.

V gene TRBV27 combines with J gene TRBJ2-5; no clear D. The CDR3 contains 13 residues. Germline V gives CDR1 MNHEY, CDR2 SMNVEV (reference sequence). Between the trimmed V and J ends, which lost 5 bases and 0 bases, there was a span of 7 bases. The CDR3 nucleotides read TGTGCCAGCAGTCCCTCGTACCAAGAGACCCAGTACTTC. This gives the protein CASSPSYQETQYF.

The CDR3 reads CASSPYTDTQYF. The CDR3 nucleotides are TGTGCCAGCTCACCTTACACAGATACGCAGTATTTT. J is TRBJ2-3 and V is TRBV18; D unresolved. This CDR3 is built from 12 residues. Germline V gives CDR1 KGHSH, CDR2 LQKENI. The V end was cut by 3 bases, the J end by 2 bases, with 3 bases between.

The chain employs TRBV7-9 and TRBJ1-2; TRBD1 aligns across 9 bases. CDR1 and CDR2 from the germline V gene are SEHNR and FQNEAQ (reference sequence). The CDR3 extends over 14 amino acids. After removal of 5 bases from V and 5 bases from J, the junction contained 6 bases not matched to a gene. The CDR3 loop is CASSTRQGGYGYTF. For the CDR3, the DNA is TGTGCCAGCAGCACCAGACAGGGGGGTTATGGCTACACCTTC.

The rearrangement links TRBV5-1 to TRBJ2-3; a weak D match, TRBD2 (5 bases). With 2 bases removed from V and 6 bases from J, the gap between germline ends came to 13 bases. The germline V gene encodes CDR1 SGHRS and CDR2 YFSETQ. The CDR3 spans 14 residues. In DNA, the CDR3 is TGCGCCAGCAGCTTATCTAAGGTAGCGGATACGCAGTATTTT. Its translation: CASSLSKVADTQYF.

With regard to this clone: The junction departs from germline at one end; a sequencing error may be responsible. The V and J genes are TRBV6-8 and TRBJ2-2, with D hard to call. Germline CDR1 MNHGY, CDR2 SAAAGT. There are 11 residues in the CDR3. The CDR3 here is CGVRNTGELFF. The CDR3 region has the DNA TGCGGAGTGAGGAACACCGGGGAGCTGTTTTTT.

The chain is built from TRBV12-3 or TRBV12-4 and TRBJ1-2; D ambiguous. Trimming took off 6 bases at V and 4 bases at J, with 9 bases between the two ends. The CDR3 runs to 12 residues. DNA for the CDR3: TGTGCCAGCAGCTGGGCCATCTATGGCTACACCTTC. Translating gives CASSWAIYGYTF.

The V and J genes are TRBV11-1 and TRBJ1-1, with D possibly being TRBD1 (5 bases). Trimming cost V 1 base and J 2 bases, with 8 bases left between them. Germline lookup yields CDR1 SGHAT and CDR2 FQDESV (reference sequence). This CDR3 comprises 14 residues. The chain's CDR3 is CASSLEGANTEAFF. For the CDR3, the DNA is TGTGCCAGCAGCTTAGAAGGGGCCAACACTGAAGCTTTCTTT.

V gene TRBV18 combines with J gene TRBJ1-6, with D maybe TRBD1 (5 bases). Germline V gives CDR1 KGHSH, CDR2 LQKENI. The CDR3 is 15 amino acids. Deletions cut 0 bases from V and 8 bases from J, with 11 bases between. CDR3 in DNA: TGTGCCAGCTCACCACCGGGGGGTTCGTATTCACCCCTCCACTTT. It encodes CASSPPGGSYSPLHF. Full variable domain (outside the CDR3, taken from reference TRBV18 and TRBJ1-6): NAGVMQNPRHLVRRRGQEARLRCSPMKGHSHVYWYRQLPEEGLKFMVYLQKENIIDESGMPKERFSAEFPKEGPSILRIQQVVRGDSAAYFCASSPPGGSYSPLHFGNGTRLTVT.

The genes are TRBV7-3 and TRBJ2-2; a possible D gene is TRBD1 (6 bases). Trimming cost V 4 bases and J 5 bases, with 17 bases left between them. CDR3 length: 16 residues. Germline V gives CDR1 SGHTA, CDR2 FQGTGA. The CDR3 nucleotides read TGTGCCAGCAGCTACGCTAGGACAGTTGATACCGGGGAGCTGTTTTTT. This codes for CASSYARTVDTGELFF.

This CDR3 is CASSKGTLSNQPQHF. The CDR3 DNA reads TGTGCCAGCAGCAAAGGGACACTTAGCAATCAGCCCCAGCATTTT. This rearrangement joins TRBV21-1 to TRBJ1-5; the table names TRBD1, a call not compared with the DNA. TRBV21-1 is reported as a pseudogene. This CDR3 has 15 amino acids.

The chain uses TRBV5-8 and TRBJ2-1; TRBD2 is a possible D gene (5 bases). V lost 7 bases and J 4 bases, leaving 15 bases between the germline ends. This CDR3 is 14 amino acids long. In germline, CDR1 is SGHTS, CDR2 YDEGEE. CDR3 protein: CASQLGADYNEQFF. CDR3 bases: TGTGCCAGCCAACTGGGAGCGGATTACAATGAGCAGTTCTTC.

The J gene is TRBJ2-7, the V gene TRBV5-1; D is unclear. The germline V gene encodes CDR1 SGHRS and CDR2 YFSETQ. The CDR3 runs 13 residues. V shed 0 bases and J shed 5 bases, with 9 bases lying between them. The CDR3 nucleotides are TGCGCCAGCAGCTTGGGGCAGGTCCACGAGCAGTACTTC. Its protein is CASSLGQVHEQYF.

This sequence joins TRBV11-1 and TRBJ2-4, with 13 bases aligning to TRBD2. The CDR3 has 15 amino acids. V dropped 8 bases and J dropped 4; count of bases not matched to a gene: 5. Germline assignment: CDR1 SGHAT and CDR2 FQDESV (reference sequence). CDR3 in amino acids: CASRLAGGLKNIQYF. In DNA form, the CDR3 reads TGTGCCAGCCGACTAGCGGGAGGTCTAAAAAACATTCAGTACTTC.

J is TRBJ2-1 and V is TRBV19, with 14 bases aligning to TRBD2. Germline CDR1 reads LNHDA; CDR2 reads SQIVND (reference sequence). The CDR3 covers 16 residues. V gave up 6 bases and J gave up 6 bases; unmatched junction bases: 7. Written as DNA, the CDR3 is TGTGCCAGTAGCCTGCTGACTAGCGGGGGGGTCAATGAGCAGTTCTTC. It yields the protein CASSLLTSGGVNEQFF. The entire variable domain, with the rest obtained from reference TRBV19 and TRBJ2-1, is as follows: DGGITQSPKYLFRKEGQNVTLSCEQNLNHDAMYWYRQDPGQGLRLIYYSQIVNDFQKGDIAEGYSVSREKKESFPLTVTSAQKNPTAFYLCASSLLTSGGVNEQFFGPGTRLTVL.

This clone was picked up one time. This rearrangement joins TRBV5-1 to TRBJ1-2; D gene ambiguous. The V and J ends lost 4 bases and 4 bases respectively, with 20 bases between them. CDR3 size: 16 residues. CDR1 SGHRS and CDR2 YFSETQ come from the germline V gene. The CDR3 here is CASSPAGLDVIYGYTF. DNA of the CDR3: TGCGCCAGCAGCCCAGCCGGCCTAGATGTTATCTATGGCTACACCTTC.

V usage is TRBV28 and J usage is TRBJ1-5; D not resolved. From germline, CDR1 is MDHEN and CDR2 SYDVKM. This CDR3 has 14 amino acids. The V end lost 2 bases, the J end lost 5 bases, and 10 bases lay between the germline ends. The CDR3: CASSLPQIHQPQHF. The DNA for the CDR3 is TGTGCCAGCAGTTTACCCCAGATTCATCAGCCCCAGCATTTT.

The chain combines TRBV6-5 with TRBJ1-1; possible D gene TRBD1, 5 bases. The length of the CDR3 is 14 residues. Germline V gives CDR1 MNHEY, CDR2 SVGAGI. V lost 7 bases to trimming and J lost 4 bases, with 16 bases between them. The CDR3 here is CASTMNGGSTEAFF. CDR3 bases: TGTGCCAGCACTATGAATGGGGGGAGCACTGAAGCTTTCTTT.

This chain links TRBV11-2 with TRBJ2-7; 8 positions match TRBD2. Germline V lookup: CDR1 SGHAT, CDR2 FQNNGV. This CDR3 is built from 14 residues. With V trimmed by 5 bases and J by 7 bases, 10 bases remained unmatched. The CDR3 is CASSAPGLAREQYF. The DNA for the CDR3 is TGTGCCAGCAGCGCCCCCGGACTAGCCAGGGAGCAGTACTTC. The full variable domain, its missing parts supplied by reference TRBV11-2 and TRBJ2-7, is EAGVAQSPRYKIIEKRQSVAFWCNPISGHATLYWYQQILGQGPKLLIQFQNNGVVDDSQLPKDRFSAERLKGVDSTLKIQPAKLEDSAVYLCASSAPGLAREQYFGPGTRLTVT.

This chain uses TRBV5-1 with TRBJ1-2, with a weak D call TRBD1 (6 bases). V lost 2 bases and J lost 2, with 13 bases in between. This CDR3 is 15 amino acids long. Germline-derived CDR1 and CDR2 are SGHRS and YFSETQ. This CDR3 reads CASSLTRGPNYGYTF. CDR3 in DNA: TGCGCCAGCAGCTTAACCAGGGGTCCGAACTATGGCTACACCTTC.

The V call is TRBV5-4, the J call TRBJ1-2, with TRBD1 as a possible D gene (6 bases). Germline V gene data show CDR1 as SGHNT and CDR2 as YYREEE (reference sequence). The CDR3 length is 13 residues. V lost 3 bases and J 5 bases, leaving 11 bases between the germline ends. The CDR3 DNA reads as TGTGCCAGCAGCTCACGGGACAAGTATGGCTACACCTTC. This encodes CASSSRDKYGYTF.

Only one count was recorded for this clone. The J gene is TRBJ2-1, the V gene TRBV9, with 14 nucleotides matching TRBD2. The CDR3 totals 22 residues. Losses at the gene ends were 0 bases for V and 6 bases for J; bases not matched to a gene: 20. CDR1 and CDR2 (germline): SGDLS, YYNGEE. CDR3 residues: CASSVASHGTSGGFGSSNEQFF. CDR3 sequence (DNA): TGTGCCAGCAGCGTAGCGTCGCATGGGACTAGCGGGGGTTTTGGTAGTTCCAATGAGCAGTTCTTC.

The J gene is TRBJ1-6, the V gene TRBV7-3; D is unresolved. V lost 5 bases, J lost 3 bases, and 11 bases lay in between. The V gene's germline CDR1 is SGHTA and CDR2 FQGTGA. CDR3 length: 15 amino acids. Here the CDR3 reads CASSPDGGYNSPLHF. As DNA, the CDR3 is TGTGCCAGCAGCCCCGACGGAGGCTATAATTCACCCCTCCACTTT.

The chain is built from TRBV19 and TRBJ2-7; TRBD1 matches at 7 bases. CDR1 and CDR2 (germline): LNHDA, SQIVND (reference sequence). The CDR3 length is 16 residues. J gave up 0 bases and V 5 bases, and 10 bases lay outside the gene matches. CDR3 coding DNA: TGTGCCAGTAGTCCGTCGTGGGACAGATACTCCTACGAGCAGTACTTC. Protein: CASSPSWDRYSYEQYF.